This T cell receptor beta chain is from a study of T cell repertoires in cytomegalovirus infection. About the study: Indicated by public TCR beta signatures were CMV infection and matching HLA type. Findings of the study overall: Individuals carrying CMV plus the relevant HLA were identified by cumulative frequency of public TCR beta families.

TCRdb reprocessed the reads via MiXCR and lists one record per CDR3 protein. The repertoire holds about 360,000 distinct CDR3 sequences, with about a sixth as singletons. On this clonotype: As yet, its antigen is unknown.

Trimming cost V 1 base and J 8 bases, with 14 bases left between them. Germline V gene lookup returns CDR1 SQVTM and CDR2 ANQGSEA. The CDR3 sequence is 13 residues long. The genes are TRBV29-1 and TRBJ1-2, with a weak D call TRBD1 (6 bases). The sequence came from a human donor in good health (CMV status not recorded). Some clones in this sample may be carry-over from other donors' samples. Sequencing was performed on PBMCs. Written as DNA, the CDR3 is TGCAGCGTTGAAGTGGGGGGGCGTACGGGCTACACCTTC. Translation: CSVEVGGRTGYTF.